The 21 T cell receptor beta chains listed next were all sequenced from one sample in a study of long-term antiretroviral therapy in people with HIV (dated by TCRdb to between 2021 and 2023). The immunoSEQ hsTCRB v3.0 assay was used at survey level resolution to sequence the TRB variable region. The immuneACCESS repertoire file appears here via TCRdb, limited to in-frame rearrangements. These files lack a portion of the clones; in checked studies, under half of the deficit traces to unresolved V genes, and the cause of the others is not known. This sample comprises 20,000 to 25,000 clones, around four fifths of them detected only once. In total, the top ten clones hold 12% of the sample. Specimen: unsorted PBMCs, collected 1.6 years after starting antiretroviral therapy. These TCRs come from a man aged 35 to 55 with HIV.

The chain is built from TRBV19 and TRBJ1-2; maybe TRBD1 (5 bases). Trimming removed 10 bases from V and 8 bases from J, with 23 bases in between. CDR1 is LNHDA and CDR2 is SQIVND in the germline V gene (reference sequence). This CDR3 has 14 amino acids. CDR3 sequence: CATRTGGGAWGYTF. The CDR3 nucleotides are TGTGCCACCAGAACGGGGGGAGGGGCTTGGGGCTACACCTTC.

J is TRBJ2-7 and V is TRBV14; 8 bases match TRBD1. This CDR3 has 17 amino acids. CDR1 is SGHDN and CDR2 is FVKESK in the germline V gene. Trimming at V came to 2 bases and at J to 5 bases, leaving 14 bases not matched to a gene. CDR3 residues: CASSQRTGKGLWDEQYF. In nucleotides, the CDR3 is TGTGCCAGCAGCCAAAGGACAGGGAAGGGCCTATGGGACGAGCAGTACTTC.

This rearrangement joins TRBV6-1 to TRBJ2-3, with D possibly matching TRBD1 (7 bases). V lost 0 bases and J 1 base, leaving 17 bases between the germline ends. The CDR3 totals 18 residues. Germline V gives CDR1 MNHNS, CDR2 SASEGT. The CDR3, as DNA: TGTGCCAGCAGTGAAGCGTGGAGGGGGCGCTTAGGCACAGATACGCAGTATTTT. Its translation is CASSEAWRGRLGTDTQYF.

The rearrangement uses TRBV6-1 and TRBJ2-1, with a tentative D call TRBD2 (6 bases). Germline CDR1 is MNHNS and CDR2 is SASEGT. Trimming took 5 bases from V and 8 from J, leaving 13 bases between them. The CDR3 is 13 amino acids. The DNA of the CDR3 is TGTGCCAGCAGTTTGACTAGTTACGATGAGCAGTTCTTC. Residues: CASSLTSYDEQFF.

The rearrangement joins TRBV5-1 to TRBJ2-2; D gene ambiguous. Trimming stripped 4 bases from V and 6 bases from J, with 7 bases between. The CDR3 is 12 amino acids. Germline CDR1 and CDR2: SGHRS and YFSETQ. CDR3 residues: CASSPWAGELFF. CDR3 DNA: TGCGCCAGCAGCCCCTGGGCCGGGGAGCTGTTTTTT. The full variable domain, rest sourced from reference TRBV5-1 and TRBJ2-2, is KAGVTQTPRYLIKTRGQQVTLSCSPISGHRSVSWYQQTPGQGLQFLFEYFSETQRNKGNFPGRFSGRQFSNSRSEMNVSTLELGDSALYLCASSPWAGELFFGEGSRLTVL.

V is TRBV12-5 and J is TRBJ2-1; D gene unclear. Trimming removed 0 bases at V and 6 bases at J, with 15 bases between. This CDR3 contains 16 residues. Germline CDR1 LGHNT, CDR2 FRNRAP. The CDR3 DNA reads TGTGCTAGTGGTTTGGTACTGGGCCCGGAGCCCAATGAGCAGTTCTTC. This encodes CASGLVLGPEPNEQFF. Drawing the rest from reference TRBV12-5 and TRBJ2-1, the complete variable domain is DARVTQTPRHKVTEMGQEVTMRCQPILGHNTVFWYRQTMMQGLELLAYFRNRAPLDDSGMPKDRFSAEMPDATLATLKIQPSEPRDSAVYFCASGLVLGPEPNEQFFGPGTRLTVL.

The chain carries TRBV23-1 and TRBJ2-1, with D unresolved. TRBV23-1 is sorted into the ORF group, with uncertain function. V was trimmed by 10 bases and J by 7 bases, leaving 20 bases between them. This CDR3 comprises 14 residues. CDR3 nucleotide sequence: TGCGCCACTCCCCTGATGGCACAGCAAAATGAGCAGTTCTTC. This sequence encodes CATPLMAQQNEQFF.

The chain combines TRBV18 with TRBJ2-5; TRBD2 agrees at 10 bases. Germline V lookup: CDR1 KGHSH, CDR2 LQKENI. V lost 4 bases, J lost 2 bases, and 4 bases stayed unmatched. The CDR3 covers 15 residues. Here the CDR3 reads CASSLSGGTQETQYF. As DNA, the CDR3 is TGTGCCAGCTCACTTAGCGGGGGGACGCAAGAGACCCAGTACTTC.

This clone was counted once. V and J are TRBV7-9 and TRBJ2-5, with 9 positions matching TRBD1. The CDR3 totals 15 residues. After removal of 3 bases from V and 3 bases from J, the junction contained 5 bases not matched to a gene. From germline, CDR1 is SEHNR and CDR2 FQNEAQ (reference sequence). CDR3 amino acids: CASSLGQGGEETQYF. The DNA of the CDR3 is TGTGCCAGCAGCTTGGGACAGGGAGGGGAAGAGACCCAGTACTTC.

The rearrangement uses TRBV5-6 and TRBJ2-3; the match to TRBD2 covers 8 bases. V lost 1 base to trimming and J lost 3 bases; unmatched junction nucleotides: 4. Germline V CDR1 and CDR2: SGHDT, YYEEEE. The CDR3 consists of 15 residues. CDR3 in DNA: TGTGCCAGCAGCTTGTTGGTAGCGGGGACAGATACGCAGTATTTT. Encoded protein: CASSLLVAGTDTQYF.

A remark on this clone: This sample also contains other DNA sequences that code for the same CDR3. The chain has TRBV2 and TRBJ2-7; 13 nucleotides agree with TRBD2. The CDR3 loop spans 19 amino acids. After removal of 7 bases from V and 7 bases from J, the junction contained 22 bases not matched to a gene. Per the germline V gene, CDR1 is SNHLY and CDR2 is FYNNEI. CDR3 in amino acids: CASTTPTEVPGLAGEEQYF. The DNA of the CDR3 is TGTGCCAGCACCACCCCCACCGAGGTCCCAGGACTAGCGGGAGAGGAGCAGTACTTC. Complete variable domain (other parts from reference TRBV2 and TRBJ2-7): EPEVTQTPSHQVTQMGQEVILRCVPISNHLYFYWYRQILGQKVEFLVSFYNNEISEKSEIFDDQFSVERPDGSNFTLKIRSTKLEDSAMYFCASTTPTEVPGLAGEEQYFGPGTRLTVT.

The chain is built from TRBV1 and TRBJ2-7; the table's D call, TRBD1, was not checked against the DNA. TRBV1 is marked as a pseudogene. The CDR3 sequence is 14 residues long. The CDR3 protein is CTSSQDRGGYEQYF. The CDR3 DNA follows: TGCACCAGCAGCCAGGACAGGGGCGGCTACGAGCAGTACTTC.

The chain is built from TRBV7-9 and TRBJ2-5; tentatively, D is TRBD1 or TRBD2 (5 bases each). With 4 bases removed from V and 0 bases from J, the gap between germline ends came to 6 bases. The CDR3 is 13 amino acids. Looked up from germline, CDR1 is SEHNR and CDR2 is FQNEAQ (reference sequence). The CDR3 reads CASSWGNQETQYF. The CDR3 DNA follows: TGTGCCAGCAGCTGGGGGAACCAAGAGACCCAGTACTTC.

The sample holds a few counts of this clone. The chain is built from TRBV11-2 and TRBJ1-2; unclear D gene. CDR3 length: 15 amino acids. Germline V CDR1 and CDR2: SGHAT, FQNNGV. With 1 base removed from V and 4 bases from J, the gap between germline ends came to 13 bases. The CDR3 DNA is TGTGCCAGCAGCTTAGGCTTTGGCAGCATCTATGGCTACACCTTC. This codes for CASSLGFGSIYGYTF.

This chain uses TRBV18 with TRBJ2-7; 8 bases agree with TRBD1. J gave up 2 bases and V 3 bases, and 6 bases lay outside the gene matches. Per germline, CDR1 KGHSH and CDR2 LQKENI. CDR3 size: 15 residues. The CDR3 nucleotides read TGTGCCAGCTCACCTGATGGACAGGGCACCTACGAGCAGTACTTC. It codes for CASSPDGQGTYEQYF.

The J gene is TRBJ2-7, the V gene TRBV27; the D is unclear. Germline V gene lookup returns CDR1 MNHEY and CDR2 SMNVEV (reference sequence). V shed 1 base and J shed 5 bases, with 15 bases lying between them. The CDR3 has 15 residues. The CDR3 protein is CASSLYPFEFHEQYF. The CDR3 nucleotides are TGTGCCAGCAGTTTATATCCTTTTGAGTTCCACGAGCAGTACTTC.

The CDR3 is CASSGGGGLREKLFF. The CDR3 DNA sequence: TGTGCCAGCAGCGGCGGCGGGGGGCTTCGTGAAAAACTGTTTTTT. V is TRBV9 and J is TRBJ1-4, with D possibly matching TRBD1 (6 bases). This CDR3 has 15 residues. Between the trimmed V and J ends, which lost 3 bases and 7 bases, there was a span of 16 bases. Germline assignment: CDR1 SGDLS and CDR2 YYNGEE.

This chain links TRBV11-2 with TRBJ2-7; TRBD2 matches at 8 bases. Germline V gives CDR1 SGHAT, CDR2 FQNNGV. The J segment lost 0 bases and the V segment lost 3 bases, leaving 4 bases of the junction unmatched. This CDR3 is 15 amino acids long. This CDR3 is CASSLYAGGSYEQYF. The CDR3, as DNA: TGTGCCAGCAGCTTGTACGCGGGGGGCTCCTACGAGCAGTACTTC. The whole variable domain, remainder taken from reference TRBV11-2 and TRBJ2-7, is EAGVAQSPRYKIIEKRQSVAFWCNPISGHATLYWYQQILGQGPKLLIQFQNNGVVDDSQLPKDRFSAERLKGVDSTLKIQPAKLEDSAVYLCASSLYAGGSYEQYFGPGTRLTVT.

The rearrangement links TRBV6-6 to TRBJ2-7; 7 bases fit TRBD2. Germline-derived CDR1 and CDR2 are MNHNY and SVGAGI (reference sequence). The V gene end was trimmed by 4 bases and the J gene end by 2 bases; junction bases not matched to a gene: 8. The CDR3 spans 15 residues. CDR3 residues: CASSWASGPAYEQYF. The CDR3 region has the DNA TGTGCCAGCAGTTGGGCTAGCGGCCCCGCCTACGAGCAGTACTTC.

The gene calls are TRBV6-1 and TRBJ1-6; a weak D match, TRBD1 (6 bases). Germline V gene lookup returns CDR1 MNHNS and CDR2 SASEGT. V gave up 4 bases and J gave up 1 base, with 8 bases separating them. There are 15 residues in the CDR3. CDR3 sequence: CASSAGVSYNSPLHF. In DNA form, the CDR3 reads TGTGCCAGCAGTGCAGGGGTGTCCTATAATTCACCCCTCCACTTT.

CDR3 bases: TGTGCCAGCAGTTTCAGGGCCAGCAATGAGCAGTTCTTC. Protein sequence: CASSFRASNEQFF. The chain has TRBV27 and TRBJ2-1, with a weak D call TRBD1 (5 bases). The CDR3 spans 13 residues. In germline, CDR1 is MNHEY, CDR2 SMNVEV (reference sequence). V was clipped by 3 bases and J by 6 bases, with 9 bases between them.